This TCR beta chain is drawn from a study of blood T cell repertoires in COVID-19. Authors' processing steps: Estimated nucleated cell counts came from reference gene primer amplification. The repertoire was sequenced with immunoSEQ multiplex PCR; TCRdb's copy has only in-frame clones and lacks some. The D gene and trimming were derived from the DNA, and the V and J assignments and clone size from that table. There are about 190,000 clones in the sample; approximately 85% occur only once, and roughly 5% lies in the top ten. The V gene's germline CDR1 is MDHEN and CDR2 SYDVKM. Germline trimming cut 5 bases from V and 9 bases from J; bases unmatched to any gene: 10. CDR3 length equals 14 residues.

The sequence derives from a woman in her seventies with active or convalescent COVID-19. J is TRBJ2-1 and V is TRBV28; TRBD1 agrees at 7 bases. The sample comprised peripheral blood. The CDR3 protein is CASSPQGYRLEQFF. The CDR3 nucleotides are TGTGCCAGCAGTCCACAGGGGTATCGTCTTGAGCAGTTCTTC.